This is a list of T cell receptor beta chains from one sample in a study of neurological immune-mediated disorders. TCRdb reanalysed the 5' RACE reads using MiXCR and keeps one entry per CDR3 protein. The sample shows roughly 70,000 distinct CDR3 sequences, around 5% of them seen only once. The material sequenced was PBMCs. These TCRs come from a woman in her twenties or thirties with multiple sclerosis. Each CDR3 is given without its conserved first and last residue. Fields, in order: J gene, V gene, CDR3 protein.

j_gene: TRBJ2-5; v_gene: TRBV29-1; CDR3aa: SVGPSQETQY
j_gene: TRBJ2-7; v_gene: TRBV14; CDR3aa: ASSQTGTLPYEQY
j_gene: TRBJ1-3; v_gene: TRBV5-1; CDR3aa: ASSQDNARGRIY
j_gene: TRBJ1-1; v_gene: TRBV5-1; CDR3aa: ASRAGRMNTEAF
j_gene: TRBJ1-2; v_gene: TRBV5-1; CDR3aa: ASSSGQGARGYT
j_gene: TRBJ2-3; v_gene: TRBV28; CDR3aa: ASKPRDRLGVDTQY
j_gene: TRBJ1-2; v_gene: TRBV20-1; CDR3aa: SARVQDYGYT
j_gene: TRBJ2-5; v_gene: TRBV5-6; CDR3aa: ASSPPQGWGTQY
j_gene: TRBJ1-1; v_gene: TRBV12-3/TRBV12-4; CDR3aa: ASTSQGATEAF
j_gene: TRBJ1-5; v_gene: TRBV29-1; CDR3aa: SVLRREKDQPQN
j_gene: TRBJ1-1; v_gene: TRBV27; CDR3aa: ASSLSGQLEAF
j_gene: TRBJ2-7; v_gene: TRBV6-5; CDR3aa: ASSYSRGYQTYEQY
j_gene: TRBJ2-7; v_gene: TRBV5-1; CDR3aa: ASSPRQGVPYEQY
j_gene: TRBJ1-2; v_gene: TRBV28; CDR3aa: ASSLGRGYGYT
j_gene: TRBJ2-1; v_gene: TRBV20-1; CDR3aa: SARSGLAGTNEQF
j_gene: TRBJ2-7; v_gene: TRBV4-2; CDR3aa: ASSQDLSLTYEQY
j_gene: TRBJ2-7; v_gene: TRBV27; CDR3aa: ASSSRLGTGYEQY
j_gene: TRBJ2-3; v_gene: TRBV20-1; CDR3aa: SAGGMLAGASTDTQY
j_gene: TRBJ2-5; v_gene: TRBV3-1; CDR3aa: ASSQGYSYWETQY
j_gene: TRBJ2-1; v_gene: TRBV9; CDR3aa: ASSVDTSNEQF
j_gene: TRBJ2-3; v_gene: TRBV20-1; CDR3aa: SARPSGGADTQY
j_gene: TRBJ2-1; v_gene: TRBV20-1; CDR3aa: SAREVAGGMSEQF
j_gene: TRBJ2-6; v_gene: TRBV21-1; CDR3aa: ASSKARAGEAGANVLT
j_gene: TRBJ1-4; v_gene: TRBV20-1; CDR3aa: SASLPGRGVGKLF
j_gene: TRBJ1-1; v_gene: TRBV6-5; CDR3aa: ASRTVGIEAF
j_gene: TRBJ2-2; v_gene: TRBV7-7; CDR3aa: ASSFSQNTGELF
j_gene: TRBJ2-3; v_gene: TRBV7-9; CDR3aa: ASSTRQGPDTQY
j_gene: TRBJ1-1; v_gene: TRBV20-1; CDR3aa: SARTGTLKGGAF
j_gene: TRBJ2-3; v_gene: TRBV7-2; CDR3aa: ASSLVYTDTQY
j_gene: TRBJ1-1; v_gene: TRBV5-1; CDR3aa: ASSLVAGDTEAF
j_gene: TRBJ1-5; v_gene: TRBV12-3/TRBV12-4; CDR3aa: ASSPPGGAQPQH
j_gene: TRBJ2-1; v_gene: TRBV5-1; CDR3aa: ASSSQRGGYNEQF
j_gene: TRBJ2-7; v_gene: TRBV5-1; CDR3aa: ASSIGTGEPYEQY
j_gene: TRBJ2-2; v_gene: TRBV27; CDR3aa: ASREGTYTGELF
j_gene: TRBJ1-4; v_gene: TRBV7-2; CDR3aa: ASSSNRATNEKLF